This T cell receptor beta chain is from a study of long-term antiretroviral therapy in people with HIV. Findings and limits, study-wide: The study found narrower CDR3 length ranges in HIV repertoires than in controls. Blood was collected between about 2003 and 2018, possibly under older ART regimens. After ART, diversity increased yet remained lower than transplant donor controls.

This clone was counted once. Its antigen is not identified. Running of the v3.0 immunoSEQ assay took place at survey level. Libraries were prepared by immunoSEQ multiplex PCR; TCRdb keeps only in-frame clonotypes and omits some of them. Among some 23,000 clones listed, more than 65% were seen once. Per the germline V gene, CDR1 is MNHEY and CDR2 is SVGAGI. Trimming removed 5 bases from V and 4 bases from J; junction bases left unmatched: 10. CDR3 size: 15 residues. The TCR was taken from a woman between 40 and 55 years old with HIV. The chain links TRBV6-5 to TRBJ1-2; 7 positions agree with TRBD1. This specimen was unsorted PBMCs, taken 0.5 years after starting antiretroviral therapy. The CDR3 sequence: CASSVTGDRGYGYTF. CDR3 nucleotides: TGTGCCAGCAGTGTCACAGGGGATAGGGGCTATGGCTACACCTTC.